These 30 T cell receptor beta chains share one sample of origin, sequenced in a study of blood T cell repertoires in COVID-19. Clones were read by immunoSEQ multiplex PCR, and TCRdb kept only the in-frame ones, dropping some. Seen here are around 200,000 clones, around 80% observed once, and the top ten hold around an eighth. Sequencing input: peripheral blood. The source is a man aged 25 to 40 with active or convalescent COVID-19.

The rearrangement joins TRBV27 to TRBJ1-1; TRBD1 might be the D (5 bases). The CDR3 has 13 amino acids. CDR1 is MNHEY, CDR2 SMNVEV, per germline (reference sequence). V lost 6 bases and J lost 8, with 16 bases in between. The CDR3 DNA is TGTGCCAGCAGCCCTCACGGGCAGGGAGAAGCTTTCTTT. Protein sequence: CASSPHGQGEAFF.

The DNA for the CDR3 is TGTGCCAGCAGCTCCCGAAACCCGGGACAGGGGGGGGCTAACTATGGCTACACCTTC. Translation: CASSSRNPGQGGANYGYTF. The chain joins TRBV7-2 to TRBJ1-2; 11 positions agree with TRBD1. The CDR3 is made up of 19 amino acids. With V trimmed by 4 bases and J by 0 bases, 13 bases remained unmatched. CDR1 SGHTA and CDR2 FQGNSA come from the germline V gene.

The CDR3 is CASSTRPRSGDTF. In DNA form, the CDR3 reads TGTGCCAGCAGCACGAGACCCAGGAGCGGCGACACCTTC. This chain uses TRBV21-1 with TRBJ1-2. TRBV21-1 constitutes a pseudogene. There are 13 residues in the CDR3.

The chain joins TRBV11-3 to TRBJ1-1; D may be TRBD1 (5 bases). V lost 0 bases and J lost 4, with 12 bases in between. Germline V gene lookup returns CDR1 SGHNT and CDR2 YENEEA. The CDR3 loop spans 15 amino acids. In DNA form, the CDR3 reads TGTGCCAGCAGCTTAGATGCGGGGGTTGGCACTGAAGCTTTCTTT. Its protein is CASSLDAGVGTEAFF.

The rearrangement links TRBV11-3 to TRBJ1-2; a possible D gene is TRBD1 (6 bases). Trimming removed 5 bases from V and 4 bases from J, with 23 bases in between. CDR3 length equals 17 residues. Germline V gene lookup returns CDR1 SGHNT and CDR2 YENEEA. CDR3 DNA sequence: TGTGCCAGCAGCGGACTGAGGACAGTCCCTACTAGCTATGGCTACACCTTC. Amino acid sequence: CASSGLRTVPTSYGYTF.

In this sample, this clone turned up a few times. The chain is built from TRBV29-1 and TRBJ1-2; 10 bases agree with TRBD1. CDR1 is SQVTM and CDR2 is ANQGSEA in the germline V gene. The ends lost 7 bases at V and 5 bases at J; junction bases unmatched: 10. The CDR3 runs to 14 residues. This CDR3 reads CSADGTGAGYGYTF. DNA for the CDR3: TGCAGCGCCGACGGGACAGGGGCCGGTTATGGCTACACCTTC.

This sequence joins TRBV4-3 and TRBJ1-1, with D maybe TRBD1 (5 bases). The CDR3 length is 14 residues. V dropped 1 base and J dropped 5 bases, with 11 bases sitting between them. The germline CDR1 and CDR2 sequences are LGHNA and YSLEER. The CDR3 loop is CASSQVVGGTEAFF. CDR3 DNA: TGCGCCAGCAGCCAAGTTGTGGGGGGAACTGAAGCTTTCTTT.

This clone was picked up a small number of times. The gene calls are TRBV7-2 and TRBJ1-1; 8 bases fit TRBD1. CDR3 size: 16 residues. Looked up from germline, CDR1 is SGHTA and CDR2 is FQGNSA. After removal of 6 bases from V and 3 bases from J, the junction contained 12 bases not matched to a gene. The CDR3 is CASSLTGTGWDTEAFF. The CDR3 DNA reads TGTGCCAGCAGTCTAACTGGGACAGGTTGGGACACTGAAGCTTTCTTT.

The chain carries TRBV4-1 and TRBJ1-2; D ambiguous. Germline V lookup: CDR1 MGHRA, CDR2 YSYEKL. The CDR3 has 17 residues. The V end was cut by 0 bases, the J end by 4 bases, with 18 bases between. Written as DNA, the CDR3 is TGCGCCAGCAGCCAAGATGGCATGGTGGTTCCGATCTATGGCTACACCTTC. The encoded protein is CASSQDGMVVPIYGYTF.

This clone was counted a few times. The rearrangement uses TRBV11-2 and TRBJ2-5; D possibly corresponds to TRBD2 (5 bases). V was cut by 3 bases and J by 7 bases, with 18 bases left in between. Germline assignment: CDR1 SGHAT and CDR2 FQNNGV. This CDR3 has 15 residues. CDR3: CASSLENLLDPTQYF. The CDR3 region has the DNA TGTGCCAGCAGCTTGGAGAATTTACTAGATCCGACCCAGTACTTC. Full variable domain (missing parts from reference TRBV11-2 and TRBJ2-5): EAGVAQSPRYKIIEKRQSVAFWCNPISGHATLYWYQQILGQGPKLLIQFQNNGVVDDSQLPKDRFSAERLKGVDSTLKIQPAKLEDSAVYLCASSLENLLDPTQYFGPGTRLLVL.

This chain uses TRBV2 with TRBJ2-7, with TRBD1 matching over 7 bases. CDR3 size: 15 residues. Germline assignment: CDR1 SNHLY and CDR2 FYNNEI. V lost 5 bases to trimming and J lost 1 base; unmatched junction nucleotides: 8. The CDR3: CASSYLTGQSYEQYV. The CDR3 DNA follows: TGTGCCAGCAGTTACTTAACGGGACAGTCCTACGAGCAGTACGTC.

The chain carries TRBV20-1 and TRBJ2-7; 9 bases agree with TRBD2. The CDR3 consists of 15 residues. Germline CDR1 and CDR2: DFQATT and SNEGSKA (reference sequence). V dropped 3 bases and J dropped 2; count of bases not matched to a gene: 8. Here the CDR3 reads CSASSKAGGAYEQYF. The CDR3 DNA follows: TGCAGTGCTAGTTCTAAGGCGGGGGGGGCCTACGAGCAGTACTTC.

DNA for the CDR3: TGCGCCAGCAGCCAAGACCATAGCAGCTCCTACGAGCAGTACGTC. The encoded protein is CASSQDHSSSYEQYV. This rearrangement joins TRBV4-1 to TRBJ2-7; D call uncertain. CDR3 length: 15 amino acids. Germline V gives CDR1 MGHRA, CDR2 YSYEKL. V shed 0 bases and J shed 0 bases, with 9 bases lying between them.

This chain connects TRBV9 to TRBJ2-1, with D possibly TRBD2 on 6 matching bases. The CDR3 covers 16 residues. Germline values: CDR1 SGDLS, CDR2 YYNGEE. The V gene lost 0 bases and the J gene lost 0 bases, with 10 bases spanning the gap. The DNA for the CDR3 is TGTGCCAGCAGCGTAGGGGCCGGGAGCTCCTACAATGAGCAGTTCTTC. The encoded protein is CASSVGAGSSYNEQFF. Drawing the rest from reference TRBV9 and TRBJ2-1, the complete variable domain is DSGVTQTPKHLITATGQRVTLRCSPRSGDLSVYWYQQSLDQGLQFLIQYYNGEERAKGNILERFSAQQFPDLHSELNLSSLELGDSALYFCASSVGAGSSYNEQFFGPGTRLTVL.

This chain connects TRBV4-1 to TRBJ1-4, with 8 bases lining up with TRBD1. The CDR3 loop spans 15 amino acids. J gave up 7 bases and V 3 bases, and 7 bases lay outside the gene matches. CDR1 and CDR2 (germline): MGHRA, YSYEKL. The CDR3 DNA reads TGCGCCAGCAGCCATCCGGGACAGGCGGGTGAAAAACTGTTTTTT. This sequence encodes CASSHPGQAGEKLFF.

The chain has TRBV27 and TRBJ1-5, with D maybe TRBD1 (6 bases). Trimming shortened V by 4 bases and J by 7 bases, and 11 bases separated the two germline ends. The V gene's germline CDR1 is MNHEY and CDR2 SMNVEV (reference sequence). CDR3 length equals 13 residues. CDR3 coding DNA: TGTGCCAGCAGTTCGGGACACGGGCAGCCCCAGCATTTT. Translation: CASSSGHGQPQHF.

The chain employs TRBV21-1 and TRBJ2-3; TRBD1 was called by the table and not checked on the DNA. TRBV21-1 is described as a pseudogene. The CDR3 is 15 residues long. For the CDR3, the DNA is TGTGCCAGCAGCAAAGAAAACAGGGGGACAGATACGCAGTATTTT. This gives the protein CASSKENRGTDTQYF.

The chain carries TRBV14 and TRBJ2-3; 7 nucleotides line up with TRBD1. Per the germline V gene, CDR1 is SGHDN and CDR2 is FVKESK. Unmatched junction bases numbered 6, after V lost 8 bases and J lost 1 base. The CDR3 totals 14 residues. CDR3 in amino acids: CASGRQGRTDTQYF. The CDR3 region has the DNA TGTGCCAGCGGTAGACAGGGCCGCACAGATACGCAGTATTTT.

J is TRBJ2-4 and V is TRBV23-1; TRBD2 might be the D (6 bases). TRBV23-1 is annotated as an ORF whose role is uncertain. The length of the CDR3 is 17 residues. Trimming pared 0 bases from V and 3 bases from J, leaving 15 bases between. The DNA for the CDR3 is TGCGCCAGCAGTCAATCTCCAGTACCGGGAGTCAAAAACATTCAGTACTTC. Amino acids: CASSQSPVPGVKNIQYF.

J is TRBJ1-3 and V is TRBV11-2; weak D call: TRBD1 (5 bases). Germline V lookup: CDR1 SGHAT, CDR2 FQNNGV. This CDR3 comprises 17 residues. Trimming removed 2 bases at V and 2 bases at J, with 16 bases between. CDR3 bases: TGTGCCAGCAGCTTAAATCGCGGGGCATCCACTGGAAACACCATATATTTT. Translation gives CASSLNRGASTGNTIYF.

The V and J genes are TRBV3-1 (or the pseudogene TRBV3-2) and TRBJ2-7; possibly TRBD1 for D (6 bases). Trimming removed 3 bases at V and 2 bases at J, with 11 bases between. CDR1 is LGHDT and CDR2 is YNNKEL in the germline V gene (reference sequence). This CDR3 is built from 14 residues. The CDR3 DNA is TGTGCCAGCAGCCACAGTGGGGGCACCTACGAGCAGTACTTC. Translated: CASSHSGGTYEQYF.

The rearrangement uses TRBV2 and TRBJ1-5; TRBD1 aligns across 7 bases. The length of the CDR3 is 13 residues. The germline V gene encodes CDR1 SNHLY and CDR2 FYNNEI. Unmatched junction bases numbered 1, after V lost 4 bases and J lost 4 bases. CDR3 sequence reads: CASSGTGNQPQHF. For the CDR3, the DNA is TGTGCCAGCAGTGGGACAGGAAATCAGCCCCAGCATTTT. Variable domain in full (rest from reference TRBV2 and TRBJ1-5): EPEVTQTPSHQVTQMGQEVILRCVPISNHLYFYWYRQILGQKVEFLVSFYNNEISEKSEIFDDQFSVERPDGSNFTLKIRSTKLEDSAMYFCASSGTGNQPQHFGDGTRLSIL.

The J gene is TRBJ2-2, the V gene TRBV3-1 (or the pseudogene TRBV3-2), with no clear D. This CDR3 contains 15 residues. Germline V CDR1 and CDR2: LGHDT, YNNKEL (reference sequence). V was shortened by 1 base and J by 4 bases, with 10 bases between the two germline ends. The CDR3 loop is CASSQVRLLTGELFF. CDR3 nucleotides: TGTGCCAGCAGCCAAGTTCGACTTCTCACCGGGGAGCTGTTTTTT.

This clone was found a few times. The chain carries TRBV30 and TRBJ1-4; maybe TRBD1 (6 bases). Germline V CDR1 and CDR2: GTSNPN, SVGIG (reference sequence). CDR3 length: 17 residues. V dropped 2 bases and J dropped 4 bases, with 20 bases sitting between them. In DNA form, the CDR3 reads TGTGCCTGGAGTTTGGGGGCGTCCGACGTCCTTAATGAAAAACTGTTTTTT. This translates into CAWSLGASDVLNEKLFF.

The genes are TRBV7-9 and TRBJ1-2; 7 nucleotides match TRBD1. Germline trimming cut 4 bases from V and 3 bases from J; bases unmatched to any gene: 5. The CDR3 is 14 residues long. Germline CDR1 is SEHNR and CDR2 is FQNEAQ (reference sequence). CDR3 in DNA: TGTGCCAGCAGCTCGGCCGGGACAGACTATGGCTACACCTTC. This gives the protein CASSSAGTDYGYTF.

V gene TRBV5-4 combines with J gene TRBJ1-6; D gene unclear. The V gene lost 3 bases and the J gene lost 5 bases, with 3 bases spanning the gap. The CDR3 extends over 12 amino acids. CDR1 is SGHNT and CDR2 is YYREEE in the germline V gene (reference sequence). The CDR3 spells CASSSDNSPLHF. CDR3 nucleotides: TGTGCCAGCAGCTCAGATAATTCACCCCTCCACTTT.

The rearrangement links TRBV7-2 to TRBJ2-5; D gene uncertain. The CDR3 is made up of 14 amino acids. Trimming removed 3 bases at V and 0 bases at J, with 8 bases between. Germline assignment: CDR1 SGHTA and CDR2 FQGNSA. For the CDR3, the DNA is TGTGCCAGCAGCTTTGCGGTGTACCAAGAGACCCAGTACTTC. It encodes CASSFAVYQETQYF.

The V and J genes are TRBV4-1 and TRBJ2-2; 11 nucleotides align to TRBD2. This CDR3 is 19 amino acids long. CDR1 and CDR2 from the germline V gene are MGHRA and YSYEKL. Trimming took 6 bases from V and 1 from J; bases not matched to a gene: 13. This chain's CDR3 is CASRLIPGLAVMNTGELFF. In DNA, the CDR3 is TGCGCCAGCAGGTTAATTCCGGGACTAGCGGTGATGAACACCGGGGAGCTGTTTTTT.

This clone was counted between two and nine times. The V call is TRBV13, the J call TRBJ1-2, with 7 positions matching TRBD1. With 5 bases clipped from V and 1 base from J, the junction kept 4 bases outside the gene matches. The CDR3 loop spans 14 amino acids. CDR1 PRHDT and CDR2 FYEKMQ come from the germline V gene (reference sequence). The CDR3 sequence is CASSGDSFNYGYTF. The CDR3 bases are TGTGCCAGCAGCGGGGACAGTTTTAACTATGGCTACACCTTC.

The chain carries TRBV24-1 and TRBJ1-2, with 10 positions matching TRBD1. V shed 3 bases, J shed 6 bases, and the junction held 6 bases outside the gene matches. CDR1 KGHDR and CDR2 SFDVKD come from the germline V gene. There are 15 residues in the CDR3. The CDR3 DNA follows: TGTGCCACCAGTGATCCAAGGGGGACAGGGGATGGCTACACCTTC. Encoded protein: CATSDPRGTGDGYTF.